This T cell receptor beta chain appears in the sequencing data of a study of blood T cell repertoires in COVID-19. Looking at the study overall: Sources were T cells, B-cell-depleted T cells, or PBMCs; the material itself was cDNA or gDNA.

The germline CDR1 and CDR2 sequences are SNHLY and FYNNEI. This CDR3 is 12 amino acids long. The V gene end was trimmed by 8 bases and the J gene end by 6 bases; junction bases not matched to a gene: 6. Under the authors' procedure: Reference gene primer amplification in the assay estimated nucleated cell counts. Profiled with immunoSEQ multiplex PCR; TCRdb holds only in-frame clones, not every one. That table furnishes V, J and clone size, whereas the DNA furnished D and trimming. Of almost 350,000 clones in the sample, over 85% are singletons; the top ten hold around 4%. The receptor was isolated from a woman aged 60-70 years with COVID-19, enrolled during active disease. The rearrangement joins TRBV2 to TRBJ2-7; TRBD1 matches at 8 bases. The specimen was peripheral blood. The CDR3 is CASLFDRGEQYF. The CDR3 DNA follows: TGTGCCAGCCTCTTCGACAGGGGCGAGCAGTACTTC.